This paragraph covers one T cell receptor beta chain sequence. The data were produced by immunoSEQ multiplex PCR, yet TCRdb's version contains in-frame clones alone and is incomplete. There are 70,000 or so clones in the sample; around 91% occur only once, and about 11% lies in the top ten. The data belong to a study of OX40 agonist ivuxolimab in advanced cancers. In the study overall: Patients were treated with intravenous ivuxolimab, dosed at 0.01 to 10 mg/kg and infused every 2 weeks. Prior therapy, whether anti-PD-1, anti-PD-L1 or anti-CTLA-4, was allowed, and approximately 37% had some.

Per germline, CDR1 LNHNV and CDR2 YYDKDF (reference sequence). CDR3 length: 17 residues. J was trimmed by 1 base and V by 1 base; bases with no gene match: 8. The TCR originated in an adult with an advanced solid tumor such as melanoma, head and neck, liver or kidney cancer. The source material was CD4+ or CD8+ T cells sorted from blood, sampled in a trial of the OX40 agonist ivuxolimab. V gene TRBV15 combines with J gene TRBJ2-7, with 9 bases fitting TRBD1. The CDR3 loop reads CATSRGDREVGSYEQYF. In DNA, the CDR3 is TGTGCCACCAGCAGAGGGGACAGGGAGGTTGGGTCCTACGAGCAGTACTTC.